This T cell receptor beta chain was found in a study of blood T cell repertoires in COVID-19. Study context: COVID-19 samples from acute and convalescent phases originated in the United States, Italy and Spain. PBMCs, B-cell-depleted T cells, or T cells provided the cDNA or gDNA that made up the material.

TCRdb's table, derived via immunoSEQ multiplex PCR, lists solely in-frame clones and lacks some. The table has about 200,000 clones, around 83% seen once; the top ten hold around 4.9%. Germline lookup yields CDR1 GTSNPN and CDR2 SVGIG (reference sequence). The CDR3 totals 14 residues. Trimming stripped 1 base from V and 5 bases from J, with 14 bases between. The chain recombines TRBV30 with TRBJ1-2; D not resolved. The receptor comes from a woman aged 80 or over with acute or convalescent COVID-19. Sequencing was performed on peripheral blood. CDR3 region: CAWSANDTPYGYTF. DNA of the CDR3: TGTGCCTGGAGTGCCAACGACACCCCATATGGCTACACCTTC.